This T cell receptor beta chain comes out of a study of molecular identifiers for immune sequencing clone quantification. On the study more broadly: The replicate experiment used RNA from roughly 18,000 or 92,000 naive CD8 cells. This RNA was split into five aliquots, and four of them were sequenced.

This clonotype was detected only a few times. The germline V gene has CDR1 SQVTM and CDR2 ANQGSEA. V dropped 7 bases and J dropped 0 bases, with 18 bases sitting between them. The CDR3 runs 15 residues. As previously described, bulk TCR libraries were made using listed TCR primers. One entry per CDR3 protein results from TCRdb running MiXCR on the PCR reads. The table lists about 510,000 distinct CDR3 sequences, around 23% of them singletons. This sequence originates from a human donor in good health. Some libraries in this study had Jurkat cell RNA spiked in. The V and J genes are TRBV29-1 and TRBJ1-2, with a possible D match to TRBD1 (6 bases). Sequencing used naive CD8+ T cells from blood, with Jurkat cell RNA spiked in. Subset denoted: FACS-sorted CD8+CD4-CCR7+CD45RA+ naive T cells. The CDR3 sequence: CSAQLQGNPNYGYTF. The CDR3 bases are TGCAGCGCACAATTGCAGGGGAATCCTAACTATGGCTACACCTTC.